This is a list of T cell receptor beta chains from one sample in a study of Ad26.COV2.S vaccination and SARS-CoV-2 variants. The assay was immunoSEQ multiplex PCR, and TCRdb's table has in-frame clones only and misses some. The data hold about 410,000 clones, with about 92% observed a single time. This specimen was peripheral blood, taken in a trial of Ad26.COV2.S vaccine versus placebo. The receptors were sampled from a person aged 18 to 59 who received the Ad26.COV2.S COVID-19 vaccine or a placebo. Both conserved end residues are part of each CDR3. The D gene is left open where the match is weak. The size of a clone is reported for some rows only, either as once, few or many, or as a class for expanded clones.

d_call	j_call	v_call	clone_size	cdr3_aa	cdr3_nt
TRBD1	TRBJ2-1	TRBV11-2	-	CASGPPLGQGDSYNEQFF	TGTGCCAGCGGCCCGCCCCTGGGACAGGGGGACTCCTACAATGAGCAGTTCTTC
-	TRBJ2-7	TRBV11-2	-	CASSLQGNEQYF	TGTGCCAGCAGCTTACAGGGTAACGAGCAGTACTTC
-	TRBJ2-1	TRBV7-8	-	CASSLMAGIGNEQFF	TGTGCCAGCAGCTTAATGGCAGGGATCGGAAATGAGCAGTTCTTC
TRBD2	TRBJ2-1	TRBV10-3	-	CAIMTSGGNEQFF	TGTGCCATCATGACTAGCGGGGGGAATGAGCAGTTCTTC
-	TRBJ2-3	TRBV19	-	CASSPDRGGDTQYF	TGTGCCAGTAGCCCAGACAGGGGAGGGGATACGCAGTATTTT
-	TRBJ2-1	TRBV5-1	-	CASSLGGASYNEQFF	TGCGCCAGCAGCTTGGGGGGTGCCTCCTACAATGAGCAGTTCTTC
-	TRBJ1-1	TRBV30	-	CAWSLIARNTEAFF	TGTGCCTGGAGTCTGATCGCTAGGAACACTGAAGCTTTCTTT
-	TRBJ1-5	TRBV28	-	CASSGEGWNQPQHF	TGTGCCAGCAGCGGCGAGGGGTGGAATCAGCCCCAGCATTTT
TRBD1	TRBJ2-7	TRBV10-2	once	CASSGQGAHEQYF	TGCGCCAGCAGTGGACAGGGGGCCCACGAGCAGTACTTC
TRBD2	TRBJ2-7	TRBV5-1	-	CASSFSGGIYEQYF	TGCGCCAGCAGCTTCAGCGGGGGGATCTACGAGCAGTACTTC
TRBD2	TRBJ2-7	TRBV27	-	CASSISSGGAYEQYF	TGTGCCAGCAGTATCTCTAGCGGGGGCGCGTACGAGCAGTACTTC
TRBD2	TRBJ2-7	TRBV9	-	CASSVGGGTSYEQYF	TGTGCCAGCAGCGTCGGCGGGGGGACCTCCTACGAGCAGTACTTC
TRBD1	TRBJ2-7	TRBV5-4	-	CASSSPDRDLYEQYF	TGTGCCAGCAGCTCCCCGGACAGGGACCTTTACGAGCAGTACTTC
TRBD1	TRBJ1-6	TRBV5-8	-	CASRMGDRDNSPLHF	TGTGCCAGCAGAATGGGGGACAGGGATAATTCACCCCTCCACTTT
-	TRBJ2-3	TRBV4-1	-	CASSQDQQGTSTDTQYF	TGCGCCAGCAGCCAAGACCAACAGGGAACTAGCACAGATACGCAGTATTTT
-	TRBJ1-5	TRBV7-2	-	CASSPQVSGNQPQHF	TGTGCCAGCAGCCCACAAGTTAGTGGAAATCAGCCCCAGCATTTT
-	TRBJ1-5	TRBV7-8	-	CASSSAPRGNRVQPQHF	TGTGCCAGCAGCTCCGCTCCTAGGGGGAACCGGGTCCAGCCCCAGCATTTT
-	TRBJ1-2	TRBV13	-	CASSLGPGYGYTF	TGTGCCAGCAGCTTGGGACCTGGCTATGGCTACACCTTC
-	TRBJ2-7	TRBV23-1	-	CASSQWSRPYEQYF	TGCGCCAGCAGTCAGTGGAGTCGGCCCTACGAGCAGTACTTC
-	TRBJ1-5	TRBV29-1	-	CSVLGGSGQPQHF	TGCAGCGTCTTGGGAGGGTCAGGACAGCCCCAGCATTTT
-	TRBJ1-6	TRBV5-6	-	CASSLGFTGPPLHF	TGTGCCAGCAGCTTGGGGTTCACGGGGCCACCCCTCCACTTT
TRBD1	TRBJ1-5	TRBV2	-	CASSRDRGLWQPQHF	TGTGCCAGCAGTAGGGACAGGGGGCTTTGGCAGCCCCAGCATTTT